This T cell receptor beta chain was identified during a study of T cell changes during pregnancy in multiple sclerosis. This CDR3 is built from 16 residues. Germline CDR1 reads MNHEY; CDR2 reads SMNVEV (reference sequence). The germline V and J ends were trimmed by 7 bases and 0 bases, with 13 bases remaining between them. Sequencing used immunoSEQ multiplex PCR; TCRdb keeps in-frame clones, though not all of them. Of 90,000 to 95,000 clones listed, around 93% are singletons. The clonotype originates from a female donor with multiple sclerosis, enrolled in a pregnancy study. Sequenced material: peripheral blood, taken before pregnancy. This chain links TRBV27 with TRBJ2-6, with D perhaps TRBD2 (6 bases). CDR3 DNA: TGTGCCAGCATTGGGACTCGTGACTCTGGGGCCAACGTCCTGACTTTC. Translated, it gives CASIGTRDSGANVLTF. The entire variable domain, with the rest obtained from reference TRBV27 and TRBJ2-6, is as follows: EAQVTQNPRYLITVTGKKLTVTCSQNMNHEYMSWYRQDPGLGLRQIYYSMNVEVTDKGDVPEGYKVSRKEKRNFPLILESPSPNQTSLYFCASIGTRDSGANVLTFGAGSRLTVL.